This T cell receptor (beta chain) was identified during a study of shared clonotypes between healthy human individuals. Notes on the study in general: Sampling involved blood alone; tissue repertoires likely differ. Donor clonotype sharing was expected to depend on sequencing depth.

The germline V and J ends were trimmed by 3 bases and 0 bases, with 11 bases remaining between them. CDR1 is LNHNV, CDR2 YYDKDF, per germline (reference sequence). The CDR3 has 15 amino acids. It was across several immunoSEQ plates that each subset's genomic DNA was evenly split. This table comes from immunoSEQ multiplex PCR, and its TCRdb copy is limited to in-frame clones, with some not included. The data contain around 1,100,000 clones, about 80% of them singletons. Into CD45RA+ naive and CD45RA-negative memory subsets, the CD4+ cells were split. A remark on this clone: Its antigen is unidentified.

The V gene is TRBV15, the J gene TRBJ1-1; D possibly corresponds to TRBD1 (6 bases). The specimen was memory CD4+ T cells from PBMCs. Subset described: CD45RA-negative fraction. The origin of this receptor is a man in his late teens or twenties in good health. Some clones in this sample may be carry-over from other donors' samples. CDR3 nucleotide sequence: TGTGCCACCAGCAGGAGACAGGTCATGAACACTGAAGCTTTCTTT. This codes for CATSRRQVMNTEAFF.